The following is a T cell receptor beta chain sequence with its context. The data stem from a study of blood T cell repertoires in COVID-19. Study overall: Samples came from the United States, Italy and Spain, spanning acute and convalescent COVID-19.

As originally analysed: Amplification of reference gene primers provided the estimated nucleated cell counts. Data came from immunoSEQ multiplex PCR; TCRdb stores just in-frame clones and leaves some out. The DNA gave D and trimming, while V, J and clone size come from that table. Among fewer than 90,000 clones listed, approximately 71% were seen once. Germline V gene sequence: CDR1 MDHEN, CDR2 SYDVKM. The germline V and J ends were trimmed by 4 bases and 0 bases, with 7 bases remaining between them. CDR3 length: 14 amino acids. This receptor was obtained from a woman in her fifties or sixties with acute or convalescent COVID-19. The chain employs TRBV28 and TRBJ2-1; a possible D gene is TRBD1 (5 bases). The sample was peripheral blood. DNA for the CDR3: TGTGCCAGCAGTTCGGACAACTCCTACAATGAGCAGTTCTTC. This sequence encodes CASSSDNSYNEQFF.